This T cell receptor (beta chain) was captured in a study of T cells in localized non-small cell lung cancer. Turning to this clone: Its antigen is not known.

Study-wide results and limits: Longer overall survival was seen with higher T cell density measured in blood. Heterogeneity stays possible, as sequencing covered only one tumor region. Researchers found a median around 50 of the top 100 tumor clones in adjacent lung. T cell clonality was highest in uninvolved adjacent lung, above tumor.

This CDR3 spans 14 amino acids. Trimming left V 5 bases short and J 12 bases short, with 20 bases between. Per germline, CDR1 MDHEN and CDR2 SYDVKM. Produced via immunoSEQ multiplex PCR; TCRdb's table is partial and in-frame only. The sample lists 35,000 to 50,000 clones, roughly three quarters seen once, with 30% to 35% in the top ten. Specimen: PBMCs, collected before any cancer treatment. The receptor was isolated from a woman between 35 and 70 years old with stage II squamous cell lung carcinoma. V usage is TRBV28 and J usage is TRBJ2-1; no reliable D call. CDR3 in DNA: TGTGCCAGCAGTCCCTCGACTGGGCCGAGCGTGCAGTTCTTC. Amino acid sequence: CASSPSTGPSVQFF.